These T cell receptor beta chains were read from a single sample in a study of yellow fever vaccine responses in identical twins. Using its own MiXCR run on the RT-PCR reads, TCRdb lists one record per CDR3 protein. The sample includes about 16,000 distinct CDR3 sequences, roughly 85% of them seen just once. The sample in question was T cells from blood (PBMCs), unsorted or a sorted subset (not recorded which), obtained before or after yellow fever vaccination (not recorded which). Receptors were obtained from a woman aged 18-35 years who received the yellow fever vaccine. The CDR3 runs from the conserved cysteine through the conserved F or W. D genes are given only for firm matches. Clone size, where shown, is once, few, many, or a class for clones that have expanded.

j_call v_call d_call clone_size cdr3_aa cdr3_nt
TRBJ2-3 TRBV29-1 . few CSVVGGTDTQYF TGCAGCGTTGTGGGGGGCACAGATACGCAGTATTTT
TRBJ2-7 TRBV2 . . CASSGYEQYF TGTGCCAGCAGTGGCTACGAGCAGTACTTC
TRBJ2-1 TRBV6-2/TRBV6-3 TRBD2 . CASSYSKGGTNNEQFF TGTGCCAGCAGTTACTCGAAAGGAGGGACTAACAATGAGCAGTTCTTC
TRBJ1-5 TRBV4-2 . . CASSQGSNQPQHF TGTGCCAGCAGCCAGGGATCCAATCAGCCCCAGCATTTT
TRBJ2-7 TRBV6-2/TRBV6-3 TRBD2 . CASRGAGETAHEQYF TGTGCCAGCAGAGGGGCGGGAGAGACGGCCCACGAGCAGTACTTC
TRBJ2-1 TRBV12-5 . few CASGSQSRQPQSSYNEQFF TGTGCTAGTGGTTCCCAATCAAGACAGCCACAGAGCTCCTACAATGAGCAGTTCTTC
TRBJ2-1 TRBV5-6 TRBD2 few CASSLMGGYEQFF TGTGCCAGCAGCCTCATGGGGGGGTATGAGCAGTTCTTC
TRBJ2-7 TRBV28 TRBD1 few CASSLRDSSTYEQYF TGTGCCAGCAGTTTAAGGGACAGCTCCACCTACGAGCAGTACTTC
TRBJ1-6 TRBV6-1 . . CASRPFWDDLYNSPLHF TGTGCCAGCCGGCCTTTTTGGGATGATCTATATAATTCACCCCTCCACTTT
TRBJ2-7 TRBV5-6 . . CASSLGYPGYEQYF TGTGCCAGCAGCTTGGGTTATCCGGGCTACGAGCAGTACTTC
TRBJ2-5 TRBV5-4 . . CASSLVREETQYF TGTGCCAGCAGCTTGGTTAGAGAAGAGACCCAGTACTTC
TRBJ2-1 TRBV5-1 TRBD1 . CASVQGDGYNEQFF TGCGCCAGCGTACAGGGGGATGGCTACAATGAGCAGTTCTTC
TRBJ2-2 TRBV4-1 . . CASSQVESTGELFF TGCGCCAGCAGCCAAGTAGAGAGCACCGGGGAGCTGTTTTTT
TRBJ2-7 TRBV5-1 TRBD1 . CASSLAPGTGTYEQYF TGCGCCAGCAGCTTGGCTCCCGGGACAGGGACCTACGAGCAGTACTTC
TRBJ2-3 TRBV28 TRBD2 . CASSRSGRAVDTQYF TGTGCCAGCAGCAGAAGCGGGAGGGCCGTAGATACGCAGTATTTT
TRBJ2-7 TRBV3-1 TRBD2 . CASSQLAGATYEQYF TGTGCCAGCAGCCAACTAGCGGGGGCCACCTACGAGCAGTACTTC
TRBJ2-7 TRBV4-2 . . CASSQDWQGAYEQYF TGTGCCAGCAGCCAAGATTGGCAGGGAGCCTACGAGCAGTACTTC
TRBJ2-3 TRBV11-2 TRBD1 . CASSLYPQGGTDTQYF TGTGCCAGCAGCCTCTACCCCCAGGGGGGCACAGATACGCAGTATTTT
TRBJ1-2 TRBV5-3 . once CLSGVSLDYGYTF TGTTTAAGTGGTGTTAGTTTGGACTATGGCTACACCTTC
TRBJ2-2 TRBV4-3 TRBD1 . CASSQKGQLNTGELFF TGCGCCAGCAGCCAAAAGGGACAGCTTAACACCGGGGAGCTGTTTTTT
TRBJ2-7 TRBV10-2 . once CASSDGWGSSYEQYF TGCGCCAGCAGTGATGGGTGGGGCTCCTCCTACGAGCAGTACTTC
TRBJ1-1 TRBV7-3 . once CASTLSRVEAFF TGTGCCAGCACCCTTTCTCGGGTAGAAGCTTTCTTT
TRBJ1-1 TRBV13 . . CASSNPTAGPFSTEAFF TGTGCCAGCAGTAATCCCACAGCAGGCCCTTTTTCCACTGAAGCTTTCTTT
TRBJ2-1 TRBV7-7 . . CASSLGLGQGEQFF TGTGCTAGCAGCTTAGGATTAGGTCAGGGTGAGCAGTTCTTC
TRBJ1-2 TRBV11-2 . . CASTISLNYGYTF TGTGCCAGCACCATCAGCCTAAACTATGGCTACACCTTC
TRBJ2-1 TRBV6-4 TRBD2 once CASSDSAGGSNEQFF TGTGCCAGCAGTGACTCAGCGGGAGGGTCCAATGAGCAGTTCTTC
TRBJ2-1 TRBV7-3 . . CASSFTGEYNEQFF TGTGCCAGCAGCTTTACGGGAGAGTACAATGAGCAGTTCTTC
TRBJ2-7 TRBV28 . . CASSLTLDSHEQYF TGTGCCAGCAGTTTGACGCTGGACTCCCACGAGCAGTACTTC
TRBJ2-7 TRBV11-1 . . CASSLGDYEQYF TGTGCCAGCAGCCTCGGTGACTACGAGCAGTACTTC
TRBJ2-7 TRBV11-1 . few CASSLGDIYSYEQYF TGTGCCAGCAGCTTAGGAGACATTTACTCCTACGAGCAGTACTTC
TRBJ1-5 TRBV11-1 . . CASSSRTDQPQHF TGTGCCAGCAGCTCACGGACAGATCAGCCCCAGCATTTT
TRBJ2-2 TRBV5-4 . . CASSLAQTMETGELFF TGTGCCAGCAGCTTGGCCCAAACTATGGAAACCGGGGAGCTGTTTTTT
TRBJ2-5 TRBV6-5 . . CASSYGQGGETQYF TGTGCCAGCAGTTACGGGCAGGGCGGTGAGACCCAGTACTTC
TRBJ2-1 TRBV2 TRBD1 . CAIRQGVDEQFF TGTGCCATCCGACAGGGTGTGGATGAGCAGTTCTTC
TRBJ2-5 TRBV5-1 . . CASSFVPGYQETQYF TGCGCCAGCAGCTTCGTACCGGGGTACCAAGAGACCCAGTACTTC
TRBJ2-1 TRBV29-1 . . CSAKQTENEQFF TGCAGCGCAAAACAGACAGAGAATGAGCAGTTCTTC
TRBJ2-3 TRBV2 . . CASSEALLSGGDTQYF TGTGCCAGCAGTGAAGCGCTTCTATCCGGCGGGGATACGCAGTATTTT
TRBJ2-7 TRBV18 . few CASSSGAYEQYF TGTGCCAGCTCATCCGGGGCCTACGAGCAGTACTTC
TRBJ2-2 TRBV29-1 . . CSVEAENTGELFF TGCAGCGTTGAAGCCGAGAACACCGGGGAGCTGTTTTTT
TRBJ2-1 TRBV2 . . CASSVGGGTSYNEQFF TGTGCCAGCAGTGTAGGGGGCGGGACCTCCTACAATGAGCAGTTCTTC
TRBJ2-1 TRBV11-2 TRBD2 . CASSAILAGAAAGNEQFF TGTGCCAGCAGCGCGATACTAGCGGGAGCGGCTGCTGGCAATGAGCAGTTCTTC
TRBJ2-2 TRBV5-6 . . CASSLIGYGGENTGELFF TGTGCCAGCAGCTTGATAGGGTACGGGGGAGAGAACACCGGGGAGCTGTTTTTT
TRBJ2-7 TRBV4-3 . . CASSHSHGYEQYF TGCGCCAGCAGCCATAGTCATGGCTACGAGCAGTACTTC
TRBJ2-5 TRBV20-1 . . CSARVVVGDPRTQYF TGCAGTGCTAGAGTCGTAGTCGGGGACCCAAGGACCCAGTACTTC